Listed here is a single TCR beta chain. Its target is not known. The data originate from a study of Graves' ophthalmopathy and Graves' hyperthyroidism. Per the germline V gene, CDR1 is SQVTM and CDR2 is ANQGSEA. This CDR3 comprises 13 residues. Findings of the study overall: Most thyroid-expanded clonotypes exceeding 0.001 frequency were also found in blood.

None of the included patients had other autoimmune diseases, uncontrolled infections, pregnancy or lactation, as these led to exclusion. A diagnosis was made from clinical symptoms together with serum thyroxine, TRAb, thyroid ultrasound and orbital computed tomography. Amplification from RNA transcripts yielded the TCR beta CDR3 regions. The authors performed first-round RT-PCR with HTBI primers and then a second-round multiplex PCR. TCRdb passed the multiplex PCR reads through MiXCR, listing each CDR3 protein once. The sample lists hundreds of thousands of distinct CDR3 sequences; 35% to 45% were seen once.

The chain recombines TRBV29-1 with TRBJ2-7; no reliable D call. The closer fit of TRBJ2-1 to the DNA end suggests the J call may be wrong. The TCR was taken from an adult man with Graves' ophthalmopathy. Sequencing used peripheral blood. CDR3 DNA sequence: TGCAGCGTTGGCCAAGGCTACCGCGATGAGCAGTTCTTC. Translation: CSVGQGYRDEQFF.